This T cell receptor beta chain is drawn from a study of T cells in Graves' hyperthyroidism and ophthalmopathy. Overall study findings and caveats: By a 13 V-J model, ophthalmopathy was set apart from stable hyperthyroidism.

Amplified TCR beta CDR3 regions derived from RNA transcripts. In the first-round RT-PCR of the TCR CDR3, the HTBI primer set was used. TCRdb called the multiplex PCR reads again in MiXCR, with one record for every CDR3 protein. This table holds almost 600,000 distinct CDR3 sequences, 14% found once. The CDR3 contains 17 residues. CDR1 and CDR2 from the germline V gene are MDHEN and SYDVKM. Trimming took 10 bases from V and 0 from J; bases not matched to a gene: 12. The table lists this clonotype with a few counts. Its specificity is not known. The V gene is TRBV28, the J gene TRBJ2-4; 10 bases map to TRBD1. Sequenced: blood. This TCR derives from a woman between 25 and 40 years old with Graves' hyperthyroidism that later progressed to Graves' ophthalmopathy. In DNA form, the CDR3 reads TGTGCCACCCGGGGACAGGGGAGCGGAATAGCCAAAAACATTCAGTACTTC. Translated: CATRGQGSGIAKNIQYF.